These T cell receptor beta chains were read from a single sample in a study of CD8 T cells in Susac syndrome. TCRdb re-called the immunoSEQ multiplex PCR reads through MiXCR, storing one row per CDR3 protein. The sample carries 150,000 or so distinct CDR3 sequences, around 94% recorded once. Sequenced: CD4+ T cells from PBMCs. The receptors stem from a human donor in good health. The CDR3 runs from the conserved cysteine through the conserved F or W. The D gene is left open where the match is weak. Some rows mark clone size as missing; the rest say once, few, many or name a class of expanded clone.

len | j_gene | v_gene | d_gene | abundance | CDR3nt | CDR3aa
16 | TRBJ2-3 | TRBV9 | TRBD2 | NA | TGTGCCAGCAGCGTAGGCATTAGCGGGGGAACAGATACGCAGTATTTT | CASSVGISGGTDTQYF
13 | TRBJ2-3 | TRBV2 | NA | NA | TGTGCCAGCAGTGAAGCGGTTGCGGGCACGCAGTATTTT | CASSEAVAGTQYF
14 | TRBJ2-7 | TRBV15 | TRBD1 | NA | TGTGCCACCAGCAGAGACCGGGACAGGGGCCTAGTCCACTTC | CATSRDRDRGLVHF
12 | TRBJ2-5 | TRBV20-1 | NA | NA | TGCAGTGCGAAGGGTCCGGGGGAGACCCAGTACTTC | CSAKGPGETQYF
13 | TRBJ2-5 | TRBV30 | NA | NA | TGTGCCTGGAGTACACTAGCCCAAGAGACCCAGTACTTC | CAWSTLAQETQYF
11 | TRBJ2-1 | TRBV20-1 | TRBD1 | NA | TGCAGTGCTAGTGGACAGGGTGAGCAGTTCTTC | CSASGQGEQFF
13 | TRBJ1-1 | TRBV29-1 | NA | NA | TGCAGCGTTGAAGTAGGGGAAGGGACTGAAGCTTTCTTT | CSVEVGEGTEAFF
15 | TRBJ1-2 | TRBV7-9 | TRBD1 | NA | TGTGCCAGCAGCGGACAGGGTATGGGGGGCTATGGCTACACCTTC | CASSGQGMGGYGYTF
15 | TRBJ1-6 | TRBV7-9 | TRBD1 | NA | TGTGCCAGCAGCCGCTCGGGACAGGCAGATTCACCCCTCCACTTT | CASSRSGQADSPLHF
14 | TRBJ2-7 | TRBV4-2 | NA | NA | TGTGCCAGCAGCCAAGATCGGGGCCCCTACGAGCAGTACTTC | CASSQDRGPYEQYF
17 | TRBJ1-6 | TRBV14 | TRBD1 | once | TGTGCCAGCAGCCCAAATTTCGGACAGGGCTATAATTCACCCCTCCACTTT | CASSPNFGQGYNSPLHF
14 | TRBJ2-7 | TRBV6-4 | NA | NA | TGTGCCGCAACGAGCGCAGGGAAGGTCTACGAGCAGTACTTC | CAATSAGKVYEQYF
15 | TRBJ2-1 | TRBV5-4 | TRBD2 | NA | TGTGCCAGCAGCCCGACTAGCGGGACTTACAATGAGCAGTTCTTC | CASSPTSGTYNEQFF
13 | TRBJ1-5 | TRBV20-1 | TRBD1 | NA | TGCAGTGCAGGACAGGGGATTCGTCAGCCCCAGCATTTT | CSAGQGIRQPQHF
14 | TRBJ1-5 | TRBV20-1 | NA | NA | TGCAGTGCTAGAGGAGTTGTTAGCAATCAGCCCCAGCATTTT | CSARGVVSNQPQHF
12 | TRBJ2-2 | TRBV7-9 | NA | NA | TGTGCCAGCAGCGCGAACACCGGGGAGCTGTTTTTT | CASSANTGELFF
15 | TRBJ2-1 | TRBV3-1 | NA | once | TGTGCCAGCAGCGGAACCGGGACCCCGCACAGGGAGCAGTTCTTC | CASSGTGTPHREQFF
10 | TRBJ2-7 | TRBV2 | NA | NA | TGTGCCAGCGGGATAAACGAGCAGTACTTC | CASGINEQYF
12 | TRBJ2-5 | TRBV29-1 | TRBD2 | NA | TGCAGCTTCTCCGGGGGGGCTGAGACCCAGTACTTC | CSFSGGAETQYF
12 | TRBJ2-2 | TRBV7-2 | NA | few | TGTGCCAGCAGCTCTGACACCGGGGAGCTGTTTTTT | CASSSDTGELFF
12 | TRBJ2-1 | TRBV6-5 | NA | NA | TGTGCCAGCACCCGAGCCAAAGTTGAGTTCGTCTTC | CASTRAKVEFVF
14 | TRBJ2-1 | TRBV29-1 | NA | NA | TGCAGCGGCGCGTCGGAGCCCAACTACAATGAGCAGTTCTTC | CSGASEPNYNEQFF
14 | TRBJ1-4 | TRBV15 | NA | NA | TGTGCCACCAGCAGGGCGGGAGTCAAGGAAAAACTGTTTTTT | CATSRAGVKEKLFF
13 | TRBJ1-4 | TRBV9 | NA | NA | TGTGCCAGCAGCGTAGGCCCTAATGAAAAACTGTTTTTT | CASSVGPNEKLFF
12 | TRBJ1-1 | TRBV12-3/TRBV12-4 | NA | NA | TGTGCCAGCAGTCCCCTAGGGGGGGAGGCTTTCTTT | CASSPLGGEAFF
17 | TRBJ1-1 | TRBV18 | TRBD1 | NA | TGTGCCAGCTCACCACCTATCTCCGGCGACAGGGGGTCTGAAGCTTTCTTT | CASSPPISGDRGSEAFF
11 | TRBJ1-1 | TRBV30 | TRBD1 | NA | TGTGCCTGCGAGGGACAGACAGAAGCTTTCTTT | CACEGQTEAFF
11 | TRBJ2-5 | TRBV30 | NA | NA | TGTGCCTGGAGCGTCCGGGGGACCCAGTACTTC | CAWSVRGTQYF
16 | TRBJ2-3 | TRBV4-3 | TRBD1 | NA | TGCGCCAGCAGCCCAGTGGGGACAGGGGGGTTGGATACGCAGTATTTT | CASSPVGTGGLDTQYF
10 | TRBJ2-3 | TRBV20-1 | NA | NA | TGCAGTGCTACTATGGATACGCAGTATTTT | CSATMDTQYF
15 | TRBJ2-3 | TRBV7-9 | NA | NA | TGTGCCAGCAGCTCTCGGGTGGGGAGAATAGATACGCAGTATTTT | CASSSRVGRIDTQYF
16 | TRBJ2-1 | TRBV4-3 | TRBD2 | NA | TGCGCCAGCAGCCAAGAAGCGGGGGGGGGATACAATGAGCAGTTCTTC | CASSQEAGGGYNEQFF
12 | TRBJ2-3 | TRBV29-1 | TRBD1 | NA | TGCAGCATGGGGACAGGGCAAAATACGCAGTATTTT | CSMGTGQNTQYF
12 | TRBJ1-2 | TRBV2 | TRBD1 | NA | TGTGCCGGCGGACAGGGACTCTATGGCTACACCTTC | CAGGQGLYGYTF
11 | TRBJ2-1 | TRBV6-4 | NA | once | TGTGCCAGCAGTGCGGGGGTTGAGCAGTTCTTC | CASSAGVEQFF
15 | TRBJ1-2 | TRBV6-5 | TRBD1 | once | TGTGCCAGCAGTTACTCGTGGACAGGGGCCTATGGCTACACCTTC | CASSYSWTGAYGYTF
16 | TRBJ2-7 | TRBV11-2 | TRBD2 | NA | TGTGCCAGCAGCTTTTCGGCGGGGGGGCGATCCTACGAGCAGTACTTC | CASSFSAGGRSYEQYF
13 | TRBJ2-1 | TRBV24-1 | NA | NA | TGTGCCACCAGTGATTTGTTCTACAATGAGCAGTTCTTC | CATSDLFYNEQFF